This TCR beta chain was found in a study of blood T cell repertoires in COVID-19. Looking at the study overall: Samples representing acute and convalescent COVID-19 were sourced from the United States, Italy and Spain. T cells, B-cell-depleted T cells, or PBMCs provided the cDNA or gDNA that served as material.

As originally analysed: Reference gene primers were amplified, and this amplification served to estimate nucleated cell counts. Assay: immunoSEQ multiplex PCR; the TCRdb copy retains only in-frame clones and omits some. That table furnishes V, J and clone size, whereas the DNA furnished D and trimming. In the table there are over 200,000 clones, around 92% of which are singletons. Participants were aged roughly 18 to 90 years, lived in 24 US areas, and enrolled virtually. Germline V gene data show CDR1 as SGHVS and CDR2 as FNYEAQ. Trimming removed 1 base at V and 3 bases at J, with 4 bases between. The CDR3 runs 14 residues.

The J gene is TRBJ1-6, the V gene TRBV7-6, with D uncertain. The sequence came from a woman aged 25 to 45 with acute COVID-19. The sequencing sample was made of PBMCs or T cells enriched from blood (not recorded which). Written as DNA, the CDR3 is TGTGCCAGCAGCTTAGACGGCTATAATTCACCCCTCCACTTT. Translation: CASSLDGYNSPLHF.